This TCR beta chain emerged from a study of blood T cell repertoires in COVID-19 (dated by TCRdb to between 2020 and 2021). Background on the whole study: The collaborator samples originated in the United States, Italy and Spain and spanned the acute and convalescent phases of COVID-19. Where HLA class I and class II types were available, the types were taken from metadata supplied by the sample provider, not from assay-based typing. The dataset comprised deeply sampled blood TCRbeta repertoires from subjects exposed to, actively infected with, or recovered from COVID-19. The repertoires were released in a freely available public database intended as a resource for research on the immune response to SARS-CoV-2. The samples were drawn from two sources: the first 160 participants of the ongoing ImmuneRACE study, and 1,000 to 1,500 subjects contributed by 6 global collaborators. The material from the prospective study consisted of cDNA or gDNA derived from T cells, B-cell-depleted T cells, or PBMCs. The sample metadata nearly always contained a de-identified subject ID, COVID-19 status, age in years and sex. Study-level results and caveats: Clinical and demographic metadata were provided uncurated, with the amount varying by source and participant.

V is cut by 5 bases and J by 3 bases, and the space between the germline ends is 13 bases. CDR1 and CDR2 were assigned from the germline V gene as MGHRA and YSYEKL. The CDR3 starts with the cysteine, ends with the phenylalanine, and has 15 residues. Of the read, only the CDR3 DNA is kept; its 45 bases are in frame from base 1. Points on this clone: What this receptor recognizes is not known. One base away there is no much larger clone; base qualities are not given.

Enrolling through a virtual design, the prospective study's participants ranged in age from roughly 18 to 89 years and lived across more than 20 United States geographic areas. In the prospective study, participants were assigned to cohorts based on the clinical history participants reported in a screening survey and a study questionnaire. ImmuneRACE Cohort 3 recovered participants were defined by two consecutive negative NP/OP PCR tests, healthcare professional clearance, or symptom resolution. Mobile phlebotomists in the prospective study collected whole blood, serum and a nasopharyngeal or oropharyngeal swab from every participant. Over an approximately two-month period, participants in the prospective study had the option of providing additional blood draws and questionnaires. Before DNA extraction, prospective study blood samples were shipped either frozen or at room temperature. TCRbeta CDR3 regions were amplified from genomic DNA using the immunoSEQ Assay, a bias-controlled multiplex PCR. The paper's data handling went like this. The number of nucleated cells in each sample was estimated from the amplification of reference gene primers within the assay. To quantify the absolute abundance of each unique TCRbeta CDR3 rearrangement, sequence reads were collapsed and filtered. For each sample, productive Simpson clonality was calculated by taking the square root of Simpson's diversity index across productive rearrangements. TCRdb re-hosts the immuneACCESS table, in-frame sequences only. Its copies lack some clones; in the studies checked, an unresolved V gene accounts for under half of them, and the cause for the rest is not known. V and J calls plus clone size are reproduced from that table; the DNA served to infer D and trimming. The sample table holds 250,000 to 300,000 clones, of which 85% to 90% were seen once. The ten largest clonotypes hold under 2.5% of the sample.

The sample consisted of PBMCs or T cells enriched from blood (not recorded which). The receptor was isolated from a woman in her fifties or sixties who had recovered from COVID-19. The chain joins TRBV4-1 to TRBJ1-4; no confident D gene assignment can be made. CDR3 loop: CASSSWEGANEKLFF. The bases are TGCGCCAGCAGCTCGTGGGAGGGAGCTAATGAAAAACTGTTTTTT.